This T cell receptor (beta chain) was identified in a study of blood T cell repertoires in COVID-19. Per the study methods: The authors estimated nucleated cell counts from reference gene primer amplification. The table came from immunoSEQ multiplex PCR; TCRdb's copy has only in-frame clones and leaves some out. V and J calls and clone size follow that table, whereas D and trimming were derived from the DNA. In the table there are 69,000 or so clones, approximately 80% of which are singletons. Germline CDR1 is KGHDR and CDR2 is SFDVKD. V was pared by 4 bases and J by 5 bases, with 8 bases of the junction left unmatched. CDR3 size: 18 residues.

This rearrangement joins TRBV24-1 to TRBJ2-1; 15 bases align to TRBD2. The sample comprised peripheral blood. This receptor was taken from a man between 45 and 60 years old with COVID-19, enrolled during active disease. CDR3 nucleotide sequence: TGTGCCACCAGTGACGGACTAGCGGGGGGGCTTGGGAACAATGAGCAGTTCTTC. It encodes CATSDGLAGGLGNNEQFF.